Given below is one T cell receptor beta chain in context. These data come from a study of yellow fever vaccine responses in identical twins. A single record per CDR3 protein comes from TCRdb applying MiXCR to the RT-PCR reads. The sample has 15,000 or so distinct CDR3 sequences, roughly four fifths seen once; the top ten hold under 2%. V lost 1 base, J lost 2 bases, and 7 bases lay in between. The CDR3 consists of 14 residues. The germline gives CDR1 KGHSH, CDR2 LQKENI. This clonotype was sampled from a woman aged 18 to 35 who received the yellow fever vaccine. The sequenced sample was T cells from blood (PBMCs), unsorted or a sorted subset (not recorded which), obtained before or after yellow fever vaccination (not recorded which). The rearrangement joins TRBV18 to TRBJ2-3; D ambiguous. The CDR3 DNA is TGTGCCAGCTCACCACTACCTACCACAGATACGCAGTATTTT. It codes for CASSPLPTTDTQYF.